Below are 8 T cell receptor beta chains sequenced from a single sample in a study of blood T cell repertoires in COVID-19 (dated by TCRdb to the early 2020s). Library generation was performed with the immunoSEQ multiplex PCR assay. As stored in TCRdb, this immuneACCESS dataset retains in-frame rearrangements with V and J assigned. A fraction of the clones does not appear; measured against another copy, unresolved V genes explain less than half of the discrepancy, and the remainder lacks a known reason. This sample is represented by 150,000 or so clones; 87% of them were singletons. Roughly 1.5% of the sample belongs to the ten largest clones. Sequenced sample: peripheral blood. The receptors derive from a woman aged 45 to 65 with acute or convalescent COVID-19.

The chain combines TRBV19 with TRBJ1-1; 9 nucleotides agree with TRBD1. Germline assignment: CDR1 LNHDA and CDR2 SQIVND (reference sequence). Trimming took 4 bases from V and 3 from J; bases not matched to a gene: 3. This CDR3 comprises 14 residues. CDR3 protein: CASSTGQGYTEAFF. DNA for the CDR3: TGTGCCAGTAGTACTGGACAGGGGTACACTGAAGCTTTCTTT.

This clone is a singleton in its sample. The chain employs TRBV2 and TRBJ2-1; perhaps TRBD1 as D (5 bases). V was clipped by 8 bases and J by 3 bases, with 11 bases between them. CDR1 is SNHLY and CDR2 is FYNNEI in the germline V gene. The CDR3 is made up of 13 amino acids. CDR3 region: CASLLDSYNEQFF. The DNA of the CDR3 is TGTGCCAGCCTGCTTGACAGCTACAATGAGCAGTTCTTC.

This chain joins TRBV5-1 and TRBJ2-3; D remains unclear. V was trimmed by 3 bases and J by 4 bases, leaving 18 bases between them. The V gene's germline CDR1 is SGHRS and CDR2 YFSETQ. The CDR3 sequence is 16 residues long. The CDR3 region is CASSWMSIGEADTQYF. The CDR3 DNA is TGCGCCAGCAGCTGGATGTCGATCGGTGAGGCAGATACGCAGTATTTT.

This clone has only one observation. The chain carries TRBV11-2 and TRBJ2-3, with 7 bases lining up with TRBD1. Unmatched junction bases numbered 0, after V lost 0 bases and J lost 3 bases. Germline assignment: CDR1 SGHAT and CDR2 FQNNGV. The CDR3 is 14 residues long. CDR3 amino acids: CASSLDRGTDTQYF. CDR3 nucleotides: TGTGCCAGCAGCTTAGACAGGGGGACAGATACGCAGTATTTT.

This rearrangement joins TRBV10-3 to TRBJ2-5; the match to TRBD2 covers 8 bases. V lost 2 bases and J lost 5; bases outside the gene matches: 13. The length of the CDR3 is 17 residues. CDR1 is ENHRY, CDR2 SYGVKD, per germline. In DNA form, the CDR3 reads TGTGCCATCAGTGAGGGAGTCTCGAGCGGGAGTTGGGAGACCCAGTACTTC. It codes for CAISEGVSSGSWETQYF.

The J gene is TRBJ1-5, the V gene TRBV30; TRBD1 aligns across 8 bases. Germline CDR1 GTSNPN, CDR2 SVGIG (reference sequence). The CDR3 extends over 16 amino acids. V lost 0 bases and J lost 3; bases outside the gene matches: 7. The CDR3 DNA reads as TGTGCCTGGAGTGTACCGCAGGGGGCGGACAATCAGCCCCAGCATTTT. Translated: CAWSVPQGADNQPQHF.

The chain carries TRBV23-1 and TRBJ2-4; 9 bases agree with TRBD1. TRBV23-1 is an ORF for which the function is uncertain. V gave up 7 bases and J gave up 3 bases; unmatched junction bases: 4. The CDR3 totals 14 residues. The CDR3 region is CASTPGQGKNIQYF. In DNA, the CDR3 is TGCGCCAGCACTCCGGGACAGGGCAAAAACATTCAGTACTTC.

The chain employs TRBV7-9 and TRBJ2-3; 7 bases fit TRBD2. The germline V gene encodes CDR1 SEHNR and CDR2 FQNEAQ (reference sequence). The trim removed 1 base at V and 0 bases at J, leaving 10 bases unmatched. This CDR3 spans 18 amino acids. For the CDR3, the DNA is TGTGCCAGCAGCTTAGTGGCTAGCGGACACTCTAGCACAGATACGCAGTATTTT. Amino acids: CASSLVASGHSSTDTQYF.